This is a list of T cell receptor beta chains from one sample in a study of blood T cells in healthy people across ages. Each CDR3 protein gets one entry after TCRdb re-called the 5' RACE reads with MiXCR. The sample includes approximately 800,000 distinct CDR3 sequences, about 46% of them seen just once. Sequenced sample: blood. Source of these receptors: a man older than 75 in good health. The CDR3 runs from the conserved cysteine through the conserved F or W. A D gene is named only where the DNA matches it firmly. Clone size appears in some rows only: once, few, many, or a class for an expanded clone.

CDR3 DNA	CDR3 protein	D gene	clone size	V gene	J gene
TGTGCCAGCAGTCCACCGCCCACCGGGGAGCTGTTTTTT	CASSPPPTGELFF	NA	few	TRBV28	TRBJ2-2
TGCAGTGCTAAGGCAGGGAACGGAGAGACCCAGTACTTC	CSAKAGNGETQYF	NA	NA	TRBV20-1	TRBJ2-5
TGTGCCAGCAGTCCATCCCCCGGGACAGGCCAATACGAGCAGTACTTC	CASSPSPGTGQYEQYF	TRBD1	NA	TRBV12-3/TRBV12-4	TRBJ2-7
TGTGCCTGGGATATGACTAGCGGGGGGGAGCAGTTCTTC	CAWDMTSGGEQFF	TRBD2	NA	TRBV30	TRBJ2-1
TGTGCCAGCAGTTTTTCGGAAGTGCATGAGCAGTTCTTC	CASSFSEVHEQFF	NA	NA	TRBV27	TRBJ2-1
TGCGCCAGCAGCTTATACGGATTCGAAAACACTGAAGCTTTCTTT	CASSLYGFENTEAFF	NA	once	TRBV5-1	TRBJ1-1
TGCGCCAGCAGAATGTACAATGAGCAGTTCTTC	CASRMYNEQFF	NA	NA	TRBV27	TRBJ2-1
TGCAGTGCTAAATTGGGGACTAGCGGGATATATGAGCAGTTCTTC	CSAKLGTSGIYEQFF	TRBD2	few	TRBV20-1	TRBJ2-1
TGTGCCAGCAGTCGGGCAGGGGGCTCAAATGAGCAGTTCTTC	CASSRAGGSNEQFF	TRBD1	few	TRBV27	TRBJ2-1
TGCGCCAGCAGCCAACAGATTTACGGGCCTGCTAACTATGGCTACACCTTC	CASSQQIYGPANYGYTF	NA	NA	TRBV4-3	TRBJ1-2
TGTGCCTGCAGCTTAGACGGGGGTAACATTCAGTACTTC	CACSLDGGNIQYF	NA	NA	TRBV7-2	TRBJ2-4
TGTGCCGGCAGCCCATCATTGGGCGCCCAATACGAGCAGTACTTC	CAGSPSLGAQYEQYF	NA	NA	TRBV7-3	TRBJ2-7
TGTGCCAGCAGTTTAGTCCAGGGTGTTCAAGAGACCCAGTACTTC	CASSLVQGVQETQYF	NA	NA	TRBV28	TRBJ2-5
TGCGCCAGCAGCCCCGATGTCGGCTACGAGCAGTACTTC	CASSPDVGYEQYF	NA	NA	TRBV4-1	TRBJ2-7
TGCAGCGTCCCGACTAGCGGGAGCCTAGAGACCCAGTTCTTC	CSVPTSGSLETQFF	TRBD2	NA	TRBV29-1	TRBJ2-1
TGTGCCAGCAGTGAAGGACAGTTCGAGCAGTTCTTC	CASSEGQFEQFF	NA	few	TRBV2	TRBJ2-1
TGTGCCATCAGTGAATCGGGTACTGGGGCCAACGTCCTGACTTTC	CAISESGTGANVLTF	NA	NA	TRBV10-3	TRBJ2-6
TGTGCCAGCAGCCAATGGAGGGGGGGCCGAACTGAAGCTTTCTTT	CASSQWRGGRTEAFF	NA	NA	TRBV5-4	TRBJ1-1
TGCGCCAGCAGCCACTCTCCGGGACAAAAGTACAATGAGCAGTTCTTC	CASSHSPGQKYNEQFF	NA	few	TRBV5-1	TRBJ2-1
TGCAGTGCTAGAATGACTAGCGGGACGTACGGGGAGCTGTTTTTT	CSARMTSGTYGELFF	TRBD2	NA	TRBV20-1	TRBJ2-2
TGTGCCAGCACGGAGGGAGCCTCCACCACCTACGAGCAGTACTTC	CASTEGASTTYEQYF	NA	NA	TRBV7-8	TRBJ2-7
TGTGCCAGCAGTTTAAGGCGGGGCGGGCTCGAGCAGTACTTC	CASSLRRGGLEQYF	NA	few	TRBV27	TRBJ2-7
TGCAGTGCTAGAGCACTAGCGGGCCCCTCCAATGAGCAGTTCTTC	CSARALAGPSNEQFF	TRBD2	many	TRBV20-1	TRBJ2-1
TGTGCCAGCAGCCAAGAAAGTACCAAAGAGACCCAGTACTTC	CASSQESTKETQYF	NA	few	TRBV4-2	TRBJ2-5
TGTGCCAGCAGCTTAGTCGGCTTCGGGCAGTTCTTC	CASSLVGFGQFF	NA	few	TRBV7-8	TRBJ2-1
TGCAGTGCTAGAAGGGACGCGGGAGGGAACGCAGATACGCAGTATTTT	CSARRDAGGNADTQYF	TRBD2	NA	TRBV20-1	TRBJ2-3
TGTGCCAGCAGCAAGGGAGGGGTAAACACTGAAGCTTTCTTT	CASSKGGVNTEAFF	NA	NA	TRBV7-2	TRBJ1-1
TGTGCCAGCAGCTTAGCGGGTAGCGGGAGCTCCTACGAGCAGTACTTC	CASSLAGSGSSYEQYF	TRBD2	NA	TRBV7-3	TRBJ2-7
TGTGCCAGCAGCCCCAAAGGGGACAGCTTCTACGAGCAGTACTTC	CASSPKGDSFYEQYF	TRBD1	NA	TRBV7-2	TRBJ2-7
TGCAGTGCTAGAGATCTTACTAGCGGGTTCACAGATACGCAGTATTTT	CSARDLTSGFTDTQYF	TRBD2	few	TRBV20-1	TRBJ2-3
TGCAGTGCTAGAGGGCAGGCTAATGAAAAACTGTTTTTT	CSARGQANEKLFF	NA	few	TRBV20-1	TRBJ1-4
TGTGCCAGCAGCCAAGAAAGGGCGGGGGAAAAACTGTTTTTT	CASSQERAGEKLFF	NA	NA	TRBV4-2	TRBJ1-4
TGCGCCAGCAGCCCAGATTTCTACGAGCAGTACTTC	CASSPDFYEQYF	NA	few	TRBV5-1	TRBJ2-7
TGTGCCAGCAGTTTCACGGGGCTTGGCACTGAAGCTTTCTTT	CASSFTGLGTEAFF	NA	many	TRBV12-3/TRBV12-4	TRBJ1-1
TGCAGTGCTAGGGGGACAGCGAGAAAAAACATTCAGTACTTC	CSARGTARKNIQYF	TRBD1	few	TRBV20-1	TRBJ2-4
TGTGCCAGCAGTGAAGTCCGGGCCATCGAAAAACTGTTTTTT	CASSEVRAIEKLFF	NA	few	TRBV2	TRBJ1-4
TGTGCCAGCAGTTTAACTCGTGCCATATCTAACTATGGCTACACCTTC	CASSLTRAISNYGYTF	NA	many	TRBV12-3/TRBV12-4	TRBJ1-2
TGTGCCAGCAGTTCCGGGACAGGGATTGGTCCAGATACGCAGTATTTT	CASSSGTGIGPDTQYF	TRBD1	few	TRBV2	TRBJ2-3
TGTGCCACCTCCGTGGGGCAGCTAGTATCTGGGGCCAACGTCCTGACTTTC	CATSVGQLVSGANVLTF	NA	NA	TRBV19	TRBJ2-6
TGTGCCAGCAGCTTAGGTGGATCACAGAAAATGGTATTTGGCTACACCTTC	CASSLGGSQKMVFGYTF	NA	NA	TRBV11-1	TRBJ1-2
TGCGCCAGCAGTCCACGGAGGAGGTCCACAGATACGCAGTATTTT	CASSPRRRSTDTQYF	NA	few	TRBV5-1	TRBJ2-3
TGTGCCAGCAGTCCCTTAGGGCACGAGCAGTACTTC	CASSPLGHEQYF	NA	NA	TRBV2	TRBJ2-7
TGCAGTGCTAGAGAACTAGCGGGGCCTTACAATGAGCAGTACTTC	CSARELAGPYNEQYF	TRBD2	NA	TRBV20-1	TRBJ2-7
TGTGCCAGCAGCTCCGGAGTAAAGGGGGAAGGAGGGACCCAGTACTTC	CASSSGVKGEGGTQYF	NA	NA	TRBV7-3	TRBJ2-5
TGTGCCAGCAGCTTAGCGGGAGGGCCCGACGAGCAGTACTTC	CASSLAGGPDEQYF	TRBD2	many	TRBV7-2	TRBJ2-7
TGTGCCAGCAGTGATACTGGCGGGAGGCCCTACGAGCAGTACTTC	CASSDTGGRPYEQYF	TRBD2	NA	TRBV25-1	TRBJ2-7
TGTGCCAGCAGCGCCGGACGGATTAACAAAAACATTCAGTACTTC	CASSAGRINKNIQYF	NA	few	TRBV7-2	TRBJ2-4
TGTGCCAGCAGCCTCACCACTTTATACAATGAGCAGTTCTTC	CASSLTTLYNEQFF	NA	few	TRBV7-2	TRBJ2-1
TGCGCCAGCAGCTCTAACACAGGGGTGAACACTGAAGCTTTCTTT	CASSSNTGVNTEAFF	TRBD1	NA	TRBV5-1	TRBJ1-1
TGTGCCAGCAGCATCAATCAAGAGACCCAGTACTTC	CASSINQETQYF	NA	NA	TRBV7-2	TRBJ2-5
TGTGCCAGCAGCTTATACGCCTCGCCTAGCACAGATACGCAGTATTTT	CASSLYASPSTDTQYF	NA	NA	TRBV7-2	TRBJ2-3
TGTGCCAGCAAGGGGCAGCCGTTCACTCAAACAGGGGATACGCAGTATTTT	CASKGQPFTQTGDTQYF	NA	many	TRBV11-3	TRBJ2-3
TGTGCCACCAGTGAAGATAGCGGGGGGGCAAAGGGTAATGAGCAGTTCTTC	CATSEDSGGAKGNEQFF	TRBD2	NA	TRBV24-1	TRBJ2-1
TGTGCCAGCAGCATAACCAGGGGGGTAGAGACCCAGTTCTTC	CASSITRGVETQFF	NA	NA	TRBV7-2	TRBJ2-1
TGCGCCACCAGCAGTAGGGGCGGGGGCATTGAAGCTTTCTTT	CATSSRGGGIEAFF	NA	NA	TRBV15	TRBJ1-1
TGTGCCAGCAGCCTGGGTTTCGGTGGTAGCGTGGAGACCCAGTACTTC	CASSLGFGGSVETQYF	NA	few	TRBV7-4	TRBJ2-5
TGCAGTGCTACCAAGCGGGAAATTGAGTTAGATACGCAGTATTTT	CSATKREIELDTQYF	TRBD2	NA	TRBV20-1	TRBJ2-3
TGTGCCAGCTCACCGGAGACCTTAAATGCCAATGAGCAGTACTTC	CASSPETLNANEQYF	NA	NA	TRBV18	TRBJ2-5
TGTGCCAGCAGCCAAGAAATGAGGTTTACTAACTATGGCTACACCTTC	CASSQEMRFTNYGYTF	NA	many	TRBV14	TRBJ1-2